This section outlines one T cell receptor (beta chain) sequence together with its context. The sample comes from a study of blood T cell repertoires in COVID-19. In the study overall: The study drew acute and convalescent COVID-19 samples from the United States, Italy and Spain. The analysed material was cDNA or gDNA that came from T cells, B-cell-depleted T cells, or PBMCs.

After removal of 5 bases from V and 4 bases from J, the junction contained 3 bases not matched to a gene. Germline V lookup: CDR1 LGHDT, CDR2 YNNKEL (reference sequence). The CDR3 consists of 13 residues. In the authors' workflow: Reference gene primer amplification in the assay estimated nucleated cell counts. TCRdb keeps only in-frame clones here, not all; method: immunoSEQ multiplex PCR. The V and J calls and clone size were taken over from that table, and D and trimming were inferred from the DNA. This table has 300,000 to 350,000 clones, around 90% appearing once. The sequencing sample was made of peripheral blood. V gene TRBV3-1 (or the pseudogene TRBV3-2) combines with J gene TRBJ1-1, with 8 positions matching TRBD1. The sequence derives from a man younger than 30 with active or convalescent COVID-19. The CDR3 sequence: CASSFTGGTEAFF. The CDR3 DNA sequence: TGTGCCAGCAGCTTTACAGGGGGCACTGAAGCTTTCTTT.